This TCR beta chain was sequenced in a study of T cells in localized non-small cell lung cancer (dated by TCRdb to about 2020). With respect to the entire study: Comparing tumors with uninvolved tumor-adjacent lungs, the study looked at the T cell repertoires of hundreds of patients with early-stage NSCLC. All 250 or so NSCLC patients in the cohort were treatment-naive and had localized lung tumors that were resected. A mean age of around 69 years was recorded for the NSCLC patients, of whom roughly 130 were male and some 99 were female. Overall study outcomes, separate from this receptor: Uninvolved tumor-adjacent lung showed the highest T cell clonality, higher than tumor, which suggests more focused antigenic responses in the uninvolved tumor-adjacent lung. A median of 57 of the top 100 tumor clones turned up in the paired uninvolved adjacent lung, and 28 of those clones also ranked among the top 100 of that same adjacent lung. Multi-region tumor sequencing was not performed, so intratumor heterogeneity could not be excluded. Longer overall survival was associated with higher T cell density in blood, whereas shorter survival was associated with higher clonality in adjacent lung. Because of the exploratory design, TCR variables were selected using unadjusted p-values without false-discovery rate correction.

TCR beta CDR3 regions were sequenced from DNA using the immunoSEQ Assay. The original pipeline was this. T cell density was computed as TCR beta template counts normalized to usable DNA estimated by amplifying housekeeping genes. Using the preseqR package, richness was estimated by extrapolating to 120,000 templates for tissue samples and 400,000 templates for PBMC samples. Clonality was defined by subtracting Pielou's evenness from one. Tissue-enriched TCRs were identified by differential abundance testing using productive amino-acid clonotypes, minimum total count 5 and alpha 0.1. The Jaccard Index and the Morisita Overlap Index were used to measure how much the repertoires overlapped between compartments. TCR beta CDR3s were clustered by GLIPH together with public tetramer-defined viral CDR3s, and at least three viral sequences plus V-gene enrichment were required for viral motifs. TCRdb took this table from immuneACCESS and kept in-frame rearrangements with V and J called. Such tables lack part of the clones; where checked against another copy, unresolved V genes explain under half of the gap, and the rest is unexplained. That table gives V, J and clone size, and the DNA gave D and trimming. This sample lists about 2,200 clones; about 18% were detected once. The ten top clones hold roughly 9.7% of the sample.

V has 8 bases trimmed and J has 0 bases trimmed; junction bases matching no gene number 10. The CDR3, from cysteine to phenylalanine, totals 16 residues. CDR3 DNA only is kept here, 48 bases in frame from base 1. The germline V gene supplies CDR1 WSHSY and CDR2 SAAADI. Uninvolved adjacent lung was obtained at least 2 cm from the tumor margin, and the absence of atypia was confirmed by two independent pathologists. At diagnosis, peripheral blood, uninvolved tumor-adjacent lung and tumor were collected and were preserved as a mix of fresh-frozen and FFPE material. This clone has a handful of counts. Its antigen remains unidentified. The sample holds no much larger clone one base away, and base qualities are not on file.

The source is a man aged 35-75 years with stage I squamous cell lung carcinoma. The sequencing here drew on normal lung tissue next to the tumor, taken before any cancer treatment. The chain uses TRBV10-2 and TRBJ2-3; TRBD2 fits 8 bases in the junction. The nucleotide sequence reads as follows: TGCGCCAGCGCTGCCCGTCTAGCGGGTAGCACAGATACGCAGTATTTT. This gives the protein CASAARLAGSTDTQYF.